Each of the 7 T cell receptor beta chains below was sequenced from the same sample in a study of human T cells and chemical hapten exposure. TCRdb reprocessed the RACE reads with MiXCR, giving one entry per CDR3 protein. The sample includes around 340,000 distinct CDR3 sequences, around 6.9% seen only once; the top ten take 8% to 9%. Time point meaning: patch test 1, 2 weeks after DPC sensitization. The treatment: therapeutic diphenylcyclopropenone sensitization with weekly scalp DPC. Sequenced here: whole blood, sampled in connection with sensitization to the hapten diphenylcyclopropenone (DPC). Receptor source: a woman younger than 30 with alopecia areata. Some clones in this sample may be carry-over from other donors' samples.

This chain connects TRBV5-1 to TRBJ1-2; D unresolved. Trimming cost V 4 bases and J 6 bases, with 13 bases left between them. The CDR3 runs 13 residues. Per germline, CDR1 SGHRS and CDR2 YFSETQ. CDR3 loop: CASSPTPNNGYTF. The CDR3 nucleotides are TGCGCCAGCAGCCCCACCCCCAACAATGGCTACACCTTC.

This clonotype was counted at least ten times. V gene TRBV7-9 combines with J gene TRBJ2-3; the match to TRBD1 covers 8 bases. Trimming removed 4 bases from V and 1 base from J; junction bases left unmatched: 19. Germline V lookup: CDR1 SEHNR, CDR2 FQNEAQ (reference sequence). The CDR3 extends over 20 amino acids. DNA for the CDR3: TGTGCCAGCAGCTCCAGAACGATAAGAAGACAGGGGCTCGGCACAGATACGCAGTATTTT. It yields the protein CASSSRTIRRQGLGTDTQYF.

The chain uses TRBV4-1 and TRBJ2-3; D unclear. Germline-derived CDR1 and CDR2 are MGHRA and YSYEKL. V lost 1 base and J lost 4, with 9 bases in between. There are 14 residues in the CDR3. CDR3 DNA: TGCGCCAGCAGCCAAGGCCTCGCCCCAGATACGCAGTATTTT. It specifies CASSQGLAPDTQYF.

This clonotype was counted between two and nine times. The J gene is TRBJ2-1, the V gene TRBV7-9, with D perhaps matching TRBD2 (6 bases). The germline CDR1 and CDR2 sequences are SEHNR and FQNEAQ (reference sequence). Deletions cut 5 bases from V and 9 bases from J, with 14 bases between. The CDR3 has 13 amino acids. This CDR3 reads CASSPDGGTEQFF. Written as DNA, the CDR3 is TGTGCCAGCAGCCCTGACGGGGGAACTGAGCAGTTCTTC.

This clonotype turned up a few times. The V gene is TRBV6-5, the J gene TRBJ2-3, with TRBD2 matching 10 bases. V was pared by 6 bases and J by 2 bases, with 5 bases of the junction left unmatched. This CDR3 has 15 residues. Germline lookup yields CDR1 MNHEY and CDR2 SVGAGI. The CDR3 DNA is TGTGCCAGCAGGCCACTAGCGGGGAACACAGATACGCAGTATTTT. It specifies CASRPLAGNTDTQYF.

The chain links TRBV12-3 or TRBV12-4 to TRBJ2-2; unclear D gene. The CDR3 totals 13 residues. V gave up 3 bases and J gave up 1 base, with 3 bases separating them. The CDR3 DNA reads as TGTGCCAGCAGTTTTGAGAACACCGGGGAGCTGTTTTTT. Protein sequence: CASSFENTGELFF.

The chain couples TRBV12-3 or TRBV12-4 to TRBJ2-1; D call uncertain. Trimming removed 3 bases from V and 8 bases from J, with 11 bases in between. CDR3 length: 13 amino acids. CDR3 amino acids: CASSFVGFDEQFF. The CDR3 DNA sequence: TGTGCCAGCAGTTTTGTAGGGTTCGATGAGCAGTTCTTC.